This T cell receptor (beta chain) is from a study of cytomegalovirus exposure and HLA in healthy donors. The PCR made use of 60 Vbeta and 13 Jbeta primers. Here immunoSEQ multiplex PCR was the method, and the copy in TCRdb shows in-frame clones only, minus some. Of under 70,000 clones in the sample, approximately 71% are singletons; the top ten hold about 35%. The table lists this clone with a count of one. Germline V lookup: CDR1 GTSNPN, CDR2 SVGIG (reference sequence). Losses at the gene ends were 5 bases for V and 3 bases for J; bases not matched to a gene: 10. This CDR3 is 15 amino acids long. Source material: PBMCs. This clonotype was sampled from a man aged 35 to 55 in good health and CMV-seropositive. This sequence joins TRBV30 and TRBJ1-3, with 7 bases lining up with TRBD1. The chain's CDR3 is CAWGTQTGYGNTIYF. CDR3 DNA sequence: TGTGCCTGGGGTACCCAGACAGGGTATGGAAACACCATATATTTT.